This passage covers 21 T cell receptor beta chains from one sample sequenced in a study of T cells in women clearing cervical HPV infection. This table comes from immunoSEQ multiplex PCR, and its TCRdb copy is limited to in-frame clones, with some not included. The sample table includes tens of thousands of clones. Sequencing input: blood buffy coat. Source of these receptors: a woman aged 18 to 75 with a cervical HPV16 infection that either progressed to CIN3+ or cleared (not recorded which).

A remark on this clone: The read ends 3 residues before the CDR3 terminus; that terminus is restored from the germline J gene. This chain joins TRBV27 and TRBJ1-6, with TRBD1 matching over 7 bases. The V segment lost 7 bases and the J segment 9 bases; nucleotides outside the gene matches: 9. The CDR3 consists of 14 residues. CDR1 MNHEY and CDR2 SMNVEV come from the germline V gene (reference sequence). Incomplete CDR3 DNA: TGTGCCAGCACGCCGTGGACAGGTAGTTCACCC. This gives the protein CASTPWTGSSP. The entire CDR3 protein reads CASTPWTGSSPLHF.

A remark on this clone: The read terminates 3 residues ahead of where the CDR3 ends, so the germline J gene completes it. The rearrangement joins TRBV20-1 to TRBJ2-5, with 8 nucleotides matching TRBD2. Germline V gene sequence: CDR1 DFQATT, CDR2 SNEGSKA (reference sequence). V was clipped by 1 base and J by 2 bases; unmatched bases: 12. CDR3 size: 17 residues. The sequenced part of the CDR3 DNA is TGCAGTGCTAGAGTTCCAGACGAGCGGGGGCAACAAGAGACC. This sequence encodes CSARVPDERGQQET. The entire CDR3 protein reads CSARVPDERGQQETQYF.

Partial CDR3 DNA: TGTGCCAGCTCGAGGGGACGGGGGGGCAGCTATGGC. This gives the protein CASSRGRGGSYG. In full, the CDR3 is CASSRGRGGSYGYTF. The chain joins TRBV2 to TRBJ1-2; possibly TRBD1 for D (6 bases). The read ends 3 residues early relative to the CDR3; the germline J gene fills the gap. V was trimmed by 8 bases and J by 4 bases, leaving 20 bases between them. The V gene's germline CDR1 is SNHLY and CDR2 FYNNEI. The CDR3 totals 15 residues.

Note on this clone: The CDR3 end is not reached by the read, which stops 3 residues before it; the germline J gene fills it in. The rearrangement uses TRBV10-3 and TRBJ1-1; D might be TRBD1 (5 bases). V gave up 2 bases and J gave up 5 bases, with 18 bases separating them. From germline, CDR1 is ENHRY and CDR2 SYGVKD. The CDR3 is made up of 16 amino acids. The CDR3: CAISEPSTAGRTEAFF. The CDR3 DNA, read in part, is TGTGCCATCAGTGAGCCTTCCACCGCAGGGAGGACTGAA.

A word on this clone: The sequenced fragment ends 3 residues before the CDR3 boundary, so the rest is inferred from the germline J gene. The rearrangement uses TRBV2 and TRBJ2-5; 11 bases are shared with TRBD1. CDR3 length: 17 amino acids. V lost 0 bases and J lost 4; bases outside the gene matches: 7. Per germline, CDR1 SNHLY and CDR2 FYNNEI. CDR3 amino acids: CASSEARTGGALETQYF. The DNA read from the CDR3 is TGTGCCAGCAGTGAAGCGCGGACAGGGGGCGCGTTAGAGACC.

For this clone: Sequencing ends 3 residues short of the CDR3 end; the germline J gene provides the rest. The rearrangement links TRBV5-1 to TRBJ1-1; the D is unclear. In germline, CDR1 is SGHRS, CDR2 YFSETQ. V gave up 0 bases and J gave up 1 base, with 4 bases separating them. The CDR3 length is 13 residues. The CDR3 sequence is CASSLDRNTEAFF. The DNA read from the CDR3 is TGCGCCAGCAGCTTGGATAGGAACACTGAA. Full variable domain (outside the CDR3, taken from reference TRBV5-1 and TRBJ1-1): KAGVTQTPRYLIKTRGQQVTLSCSPISGHRSVSWYQQTPGQGLQFLFEYFSETQRNKGNFPGRFSGRQFSNSRSEMNVSTLELGDSALYLCASSLDRNTEAFFGQGTRLTVV.

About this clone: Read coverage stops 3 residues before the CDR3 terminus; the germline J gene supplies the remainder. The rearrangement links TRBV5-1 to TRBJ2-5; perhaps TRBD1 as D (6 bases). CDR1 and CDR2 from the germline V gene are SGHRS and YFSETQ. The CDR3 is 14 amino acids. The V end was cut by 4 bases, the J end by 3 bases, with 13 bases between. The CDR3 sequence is CASSTGQSEETQYF. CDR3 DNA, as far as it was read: TGCGCCAGCAGCACTGGACAGAGCGAAGAGACC.

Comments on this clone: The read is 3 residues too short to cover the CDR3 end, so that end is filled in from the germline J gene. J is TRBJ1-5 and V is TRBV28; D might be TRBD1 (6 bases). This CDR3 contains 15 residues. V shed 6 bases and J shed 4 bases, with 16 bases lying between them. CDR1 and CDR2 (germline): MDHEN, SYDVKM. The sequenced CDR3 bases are TGTGCCAGCAGACTTCAAGACAGGAGGAATCAGCCC. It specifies CASRLQDRRNQP. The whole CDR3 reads CASRLQDRRNQPQHF. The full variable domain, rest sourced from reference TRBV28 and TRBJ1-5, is DVKVTQSSRYLVKRTGEKVFLECVQDMDHENMFWYRQDPGLGLRLIYFSYDVKMKEKGDIPEGYSVSREKKERFSLILESASTNQTSMYLCASRLQDRRNQPQHFGDGTRLSIL.

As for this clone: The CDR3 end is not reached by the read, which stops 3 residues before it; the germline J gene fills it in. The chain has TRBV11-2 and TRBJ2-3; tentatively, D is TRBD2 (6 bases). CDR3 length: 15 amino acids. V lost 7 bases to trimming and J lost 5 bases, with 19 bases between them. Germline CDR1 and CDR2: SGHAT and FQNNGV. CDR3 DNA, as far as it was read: TGTGCCAGCAAAGGAGGTTTGGGACTGGGAGATACG. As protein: CASKGGLGLGDT. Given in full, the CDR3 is CASKGGLGLGDTQYF.

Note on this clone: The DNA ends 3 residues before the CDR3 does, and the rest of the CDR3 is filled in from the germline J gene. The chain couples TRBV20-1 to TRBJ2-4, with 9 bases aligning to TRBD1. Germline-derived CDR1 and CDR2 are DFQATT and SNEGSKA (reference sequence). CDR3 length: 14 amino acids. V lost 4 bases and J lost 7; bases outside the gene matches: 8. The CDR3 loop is CSATPGQGGNIQYF. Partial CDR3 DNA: TGCAGTGCTACTCCGGGACAGGGCGGCAACATT.

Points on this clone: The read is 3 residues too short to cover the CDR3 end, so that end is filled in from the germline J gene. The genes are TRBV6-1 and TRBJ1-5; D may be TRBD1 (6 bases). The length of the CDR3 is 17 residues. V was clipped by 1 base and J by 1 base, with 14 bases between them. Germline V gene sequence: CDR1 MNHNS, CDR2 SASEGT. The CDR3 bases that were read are TGTGCCAGCAGTGAAGTCCCAGGGGTGGTGAGCAATCAGCCC. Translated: CASSEVPGVVSNQP. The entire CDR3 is CASSEVPGVVSNQPQHF.

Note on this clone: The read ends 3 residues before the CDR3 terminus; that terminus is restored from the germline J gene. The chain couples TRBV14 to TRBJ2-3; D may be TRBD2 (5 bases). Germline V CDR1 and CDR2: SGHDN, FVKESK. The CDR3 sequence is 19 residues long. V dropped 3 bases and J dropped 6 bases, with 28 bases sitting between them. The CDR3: CASSQDSEVGGPLRDTQYF. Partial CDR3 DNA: TGTGCCAGCAGCCAGGATTCGGAGGTCGGCGGGCCTCTTCGGGATACG.

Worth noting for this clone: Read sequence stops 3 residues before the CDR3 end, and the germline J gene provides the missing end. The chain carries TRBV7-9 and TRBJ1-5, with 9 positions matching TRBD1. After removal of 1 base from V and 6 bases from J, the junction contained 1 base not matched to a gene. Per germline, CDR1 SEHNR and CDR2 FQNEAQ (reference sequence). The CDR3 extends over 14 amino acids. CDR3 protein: CASSLDRGLQPQHF. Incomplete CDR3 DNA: TGTGCCAGCAGCTTAGACAGGGGGCTTCAGCCC.

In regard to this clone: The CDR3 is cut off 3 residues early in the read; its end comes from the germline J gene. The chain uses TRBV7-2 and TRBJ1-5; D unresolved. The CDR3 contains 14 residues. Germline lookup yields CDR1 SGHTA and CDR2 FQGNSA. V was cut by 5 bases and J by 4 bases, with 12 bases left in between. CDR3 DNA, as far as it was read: TGTGCCAGCAGCCCAACTAGGGAAAATCAGCCC. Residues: CASSPTRENQP. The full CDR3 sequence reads CASSPTRENQPQHF.

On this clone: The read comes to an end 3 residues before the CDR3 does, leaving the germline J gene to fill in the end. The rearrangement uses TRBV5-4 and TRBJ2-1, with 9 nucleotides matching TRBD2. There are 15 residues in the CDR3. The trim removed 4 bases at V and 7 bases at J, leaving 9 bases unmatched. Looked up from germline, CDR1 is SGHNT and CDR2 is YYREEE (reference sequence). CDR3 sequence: CASSPQGGGGNEQFF. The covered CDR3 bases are TGTGCCAGCAGCCCCCAGGGCGGGGGGGGAAATGAG. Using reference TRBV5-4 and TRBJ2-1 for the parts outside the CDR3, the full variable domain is ETGVTQSPTHLIKTRGQQVTLRCSSQSGHNTVSWYQQALGQGPQFIFQYYREEENGRGNFPPRFSGLQFPNYSSELNVNALELDDSALYLCASSPQGGGGNEQFFGPGTRLTVL.

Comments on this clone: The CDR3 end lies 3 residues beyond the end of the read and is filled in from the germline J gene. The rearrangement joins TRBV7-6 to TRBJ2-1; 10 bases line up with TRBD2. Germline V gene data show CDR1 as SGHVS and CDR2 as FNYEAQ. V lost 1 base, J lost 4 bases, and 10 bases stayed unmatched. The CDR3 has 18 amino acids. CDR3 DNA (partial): TGTGCCAGCAGCTTAGGCGCCGGGGAGCGGGGGGGATACAATGAG. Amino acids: CASSLGAGERGGYNE. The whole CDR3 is CASSLGAGERGGYNEQFF.

The sequenced part of the CDR3 DNA is TGTGCCAGCAGTGAAACAGGGAGGAGAACTGAA. Encoded protein: CASSETGRRTE. The full CDR3 reads CASSETGRRTEAFF. This chain links TRBV6-1 with TRBJ1-1, with D possibly matching TRBD1 (6 bases). The sequence runs out 3 residues before the end of the CDR3; the remainder is reconstructed from the germline J gene. The ends were cut back, 2 bases at V and 5 bases at J, with 12 bases in the middle. The CDR3 totals 14 residues. Germline assignment: CDR1 MNHNS and CDR2 SASEGT.

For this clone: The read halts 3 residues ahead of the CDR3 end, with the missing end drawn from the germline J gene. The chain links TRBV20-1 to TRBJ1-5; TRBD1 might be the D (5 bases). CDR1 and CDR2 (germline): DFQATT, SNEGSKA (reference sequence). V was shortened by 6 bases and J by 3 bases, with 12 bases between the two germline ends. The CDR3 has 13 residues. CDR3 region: CSADEQVNQPQHF. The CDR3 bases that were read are TGCAGTGCCGATGAACAGGTCAATCAGCCC.

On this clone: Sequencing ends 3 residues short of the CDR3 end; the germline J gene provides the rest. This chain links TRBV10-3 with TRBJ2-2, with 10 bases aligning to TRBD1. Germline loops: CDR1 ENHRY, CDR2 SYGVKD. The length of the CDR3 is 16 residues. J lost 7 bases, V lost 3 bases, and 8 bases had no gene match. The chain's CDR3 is CAISDAGTGVGGELFF. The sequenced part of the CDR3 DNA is TGTGCCATCAGTGATGCCGGGACAGGGGTTGGCGGGGAG.

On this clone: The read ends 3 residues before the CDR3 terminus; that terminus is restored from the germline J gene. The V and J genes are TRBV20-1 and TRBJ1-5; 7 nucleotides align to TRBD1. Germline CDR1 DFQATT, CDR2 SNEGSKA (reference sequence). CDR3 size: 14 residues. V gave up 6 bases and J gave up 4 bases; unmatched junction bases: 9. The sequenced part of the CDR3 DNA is TGCAGTGCCTTACGGGACAGCCGAAATCAGCCC. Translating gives CSALRDSRNQP. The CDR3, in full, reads CSALRDSRNQPQHF.

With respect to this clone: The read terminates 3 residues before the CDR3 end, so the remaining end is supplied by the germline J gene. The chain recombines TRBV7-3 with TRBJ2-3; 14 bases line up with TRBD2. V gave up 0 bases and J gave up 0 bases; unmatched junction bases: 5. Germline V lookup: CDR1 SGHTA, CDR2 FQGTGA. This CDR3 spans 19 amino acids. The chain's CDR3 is CASSLTGLAGGPSTDTQYF. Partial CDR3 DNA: TGTGCCAGCAGCTTAACCGGACTAGCGGGGGGACCTAGCACAGATACG. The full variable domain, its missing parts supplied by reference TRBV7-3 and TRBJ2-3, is GAGVSQTPSNKVTEKGKYVELRCDPISGHTALYWYRQSLGQGPEFLIYFQGTGAADDSGLPNDRFFAVRPEGSVSTLKIQRTERGDSAVYLCASSLTGLAGGPSTDTQYFGPGTRLTVL.